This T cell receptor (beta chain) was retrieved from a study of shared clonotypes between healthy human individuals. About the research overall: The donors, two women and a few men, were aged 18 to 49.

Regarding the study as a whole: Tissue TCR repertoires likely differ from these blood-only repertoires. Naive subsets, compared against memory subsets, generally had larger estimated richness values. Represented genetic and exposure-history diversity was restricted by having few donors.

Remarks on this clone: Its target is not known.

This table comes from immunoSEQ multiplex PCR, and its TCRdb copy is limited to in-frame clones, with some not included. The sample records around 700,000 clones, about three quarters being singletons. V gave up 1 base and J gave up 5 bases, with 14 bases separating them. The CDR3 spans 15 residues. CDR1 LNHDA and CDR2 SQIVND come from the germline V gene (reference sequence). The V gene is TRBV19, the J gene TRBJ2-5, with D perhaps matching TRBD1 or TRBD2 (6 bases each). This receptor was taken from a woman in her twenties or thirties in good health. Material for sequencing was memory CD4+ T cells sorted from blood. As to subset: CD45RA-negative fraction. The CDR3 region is CASSIGGATIETQYF. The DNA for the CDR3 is TGTGCCAGTAGTATAGGGGGGGCCACGATTGAGACCCAGTACTTC.